The 7 T cell receptor beta chains below all came from one sample that was sequenced in a study of shared clonotypes between healthy human individuals. The protocol was immunoSEQ multiplex PCR, while the TCRdb copy is restricted to in-frame clones and leaves out a portion. Of some 2,100,000 clones in the sample, more than 90% were seen once. Sequenced input: naive CD4+ T cells sorted from blood. Subset of the sample: CD45RA+ positively selected. Source of these receptors: a man in his late teens or twenties in good health.

In regard to this clone: The sample has other DNA sequences that encode this CDR3 too. V and J are TRBV6-5 and TRBJ2-3; 7 nucleotides match TRBD1. This CDR3 contains 13 residues. CDR1 MNHEY and CDR2 SVGAGI come from the germline V gene. With V trimmed by 7 bases and J by 1 base, 2 bases remained unmatched. CDR3 in DNA: TGTGCCAGCAACAGGGGAGGCACAGATACGCAGTATTTT. It codes for CASNRGGTDTQYF.

The rearrangement uses TRBV14 and TRBJ2-1, with 13 positions matching TRBD2. The V gene end was trimmed by 4 bases and the J gene end by 13 bases; junction bases not matched to a gene: 1. The CDR3 has 12 residues. The germline V gene encodes CDR1 SGHDN and CDR2 FVKESK. CDR3 region: CASSLGLAGQFF. CDR3 sequence (DNA): TGTGCCAGCAGCCTGGGACTAGCGGGACAGTTCTTC.

The V and J genes are TRBV11-2 and TRBJ2-7; a weak D match, TRBD2 (6 bases). Per germline, CDR1 SGHAT and CDR2 FQNNGV. The V end was cut by 0 bases, the J end by 2 bases, with 11 bases between. The CDR3 has 15 amino acids. The CDR3 DNA follows: TGTGCCAGCAGCTTAGAGCGGGGCGGAACCTACGAGCAGTACTTC. It specifies CASSLERGGTYEQYF.

This clone occurred once. The genes are TRBV28 and TRBJ2-7, with 8 nucleotides matching TRBD1. The CDR3 has 14 residues. Germline V gives CDR1 MDHEN, CDR2 SYDVKM. V gave up 6 bases and J gave up 7 bases; unmatched junction bases: 11. CDR3 amino acids: CASSPLGDRWEQYF. Written as DNA, the CDR3 is TGTGCCAGCAGCCCCTTAGGGGACAGGTGGGAGCAGTACTTC. Full variable domain (outside the CDR3, taken from reference TRBV28 and TRBJ2-7): DVKVTQSSRYLVKRTGEKVFLECVQDMDHENMFWYRQDPGLGLRLIYFSYDVKMKEKGDIPEGYSVSREKKERFSLILESASTNQTSMYLCASSPLGDRWEQYFGPGTRLTVT.

Turning to this clone: This CDR3 is also generated by other DNA sequences in the sample. Written as DNA, the CDR3 is TGTGCCTGGAGCCCGCCGGTGAACACTGAAGCTTTCTTT. This sequence encodes CAWSPPVNTEAFF. The V gene is TRBV30, the J gene TRBJ1-1; no reliable D call. V was clipped by 3 bases and J by 0 bases, with 8 bases between them. The CDR3 has 13 amino acids. In germline, CDR1 is GTSNPN, CDR2 SVGIG (reference sequence).

This rearrangement joins TRBV2 to TRBJ1-3; a weak D match, TRBD1 (5 bases). There are 13 residues in the CDR3. Trimming stripped 7 bases from V and 7 bases from J, with 14 bases between. CDR1 and CDR2 (germline): SNHLY, FYNNEI. The CDR3 nucleotides are TGTGCCAGCATCGGGGGGGGTTCTAACACCATATATTTT. It encodes CASIGGGSNTIYF.

A remark on this clone: The same CDR3 is also encoded by other DNA sequences in this sample. V usage is TRBV7-2 and J usage is TRBJ2-5; D ambiguous. Germline values: CDR1 SGHTA, CDR2 FQGNSA. This CDR3 region has 12 residues. V was clipped by 1 base and J by 4 bases, with 4 bases between them. The chain's CDR3 is CASSLVRETQYF. The DNA for the CDR3 is TGTGCCAGCAGCTTAGTAAGAGAGACCCAGTACTTC.